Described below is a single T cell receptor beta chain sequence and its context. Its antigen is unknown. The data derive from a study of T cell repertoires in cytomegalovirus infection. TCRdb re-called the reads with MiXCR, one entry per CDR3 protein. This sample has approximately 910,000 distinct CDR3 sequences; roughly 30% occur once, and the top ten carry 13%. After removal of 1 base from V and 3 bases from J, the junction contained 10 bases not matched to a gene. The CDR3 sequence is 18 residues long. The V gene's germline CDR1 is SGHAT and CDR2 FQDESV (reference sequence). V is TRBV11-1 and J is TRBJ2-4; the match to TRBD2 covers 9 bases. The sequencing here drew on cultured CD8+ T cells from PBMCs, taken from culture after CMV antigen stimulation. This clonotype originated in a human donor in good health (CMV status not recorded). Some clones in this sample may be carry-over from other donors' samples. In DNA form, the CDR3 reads TGTGCCAGCAGCTTAGTCGCGGGGGGGCCCGGAGGCAAAAACATTCAGTACTTC. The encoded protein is CASSLVAGGPGGKNIQYF.